The sequence of this T cell receptor beta chain was determined in a study of cytomegalovirus exposure and HLA in healthy donors. Study-wide results and limits: An analysis that came later showed most CMV-associated TCR beta chains appearing HLA-restricted.

60 Vbeta and 13 Jbeta primers were used in PCR. The assay was immunoSEQ multiplex PCR, and TCRdb's table has in-frame clones only and misses some. This repertoire includes fewer than 100,000 clones. With regard to this clone: No antigen is known for it.

The germline CDR1 and CDR2 sequences are SGHDN and FVKESK. CDR3 length: 15 residues. V was clipped by 0 bases and J by 2 bases, with 11 bases between them. The chain is built from TRBV14 and TRBJ2-7, with D hard to call. This sequence was found in a woman aged 60-70 years in good health and CMV-seronegative. Sample: PBMCs. This CDR3 is CASSQDELSTYEQYF. As DNA, the CDR3 is TGTGCCAGCAGCCAAGATGAGCTCTCCACCTACGAGCAGTACTTC.